The present T cell receptor beta chain was sequenced within a study of T cells in tuberculosis. Study findings and constraints: T cells binding CD1B-GMM tetramer weakly possibly escaped the sort.

In germline, CDR1 is SGDLS, CDR2 YYNGEE. This CDR3 is built from 16 residues. V lost 4 bases, J lost 5 bases, and 9 bases stayed unmatched. Sequencing of TCR-alpha and TCR-beta chains was unpaired. The data were produced by immunoSEQ multiplex PCR, yet TCRdb's version contains in-frame clones alone and is incomplete. The table records 55,000 to 70,000 clones, about 86% of them present only once. Thawed, overnight-rested PBMC were stained with GMM-loaded CD1B tetramer, viability dye and anti-CD3, then sorted. C32 glucose monomycolate from Rhodococcus equi was loaded onto the CD1B tetramers. CD14-expressing monocytes were removed from PBMC before cryopreservation and sorting. From each donor, about 100,000 tetramer-negative cells were sorted.

This TCR was sampled from an adult woman with latent tuberculosis. The chain links TRBV9 to TRBJ2-7; 13 nucleotides line up with TRBD2. Material: CD1b-GMM tetramer-negative cells sorted from PBMCs. In DNA form, the CDR3 reads TGTGCCAGCAGCTACCTCGGGACTAGCGGGACCCACGAGCAGTACTTC. This codes for CASSYLGTSGTHEQYF.